Reported below is one T cell receptor beta chain. Its antigen is unidentified. A junction boundary mismatches the germline segment, possibly from a read error. The data originate from a study of blood T cells in healthy people across ages. Study-wide findings and caveats: Both higher diversity and more naive CD4+ cells marked long-lived donors when set against aged donors. A strong correlation was found between TCR beta diversity and the percentage of naive T cells.

Next came a second PCR, run for about 7 to 12 cycles, which used a sample-barcoded 5' primer along with a J-beta primer mix. Via MiXCR, TCRdb re-called the 5' RACE reads, giving one row per CDR3 protein. Of under 2 million distinct CDR3 sequences in the sample, around 35% are singletons; the top ten hold around 10%. CDR1 is SGHRS and CDR2 is YFSETQ in the germline V gene. The CDR3 spans 14 residues. The receptor was derived from a young woman in good health. The sequenced sample was blood. The chain employs TRBV5-1 and TRBJ1-5; a weak D match, TRBD1 (5 bases). CDR3 in amino acids: CASSLVAGDQPQHF. The DNA of the CDR3 is TGTGCCAGCAGTCTGGTCGCGGGGGATCAGCCCCAGCATTTT.